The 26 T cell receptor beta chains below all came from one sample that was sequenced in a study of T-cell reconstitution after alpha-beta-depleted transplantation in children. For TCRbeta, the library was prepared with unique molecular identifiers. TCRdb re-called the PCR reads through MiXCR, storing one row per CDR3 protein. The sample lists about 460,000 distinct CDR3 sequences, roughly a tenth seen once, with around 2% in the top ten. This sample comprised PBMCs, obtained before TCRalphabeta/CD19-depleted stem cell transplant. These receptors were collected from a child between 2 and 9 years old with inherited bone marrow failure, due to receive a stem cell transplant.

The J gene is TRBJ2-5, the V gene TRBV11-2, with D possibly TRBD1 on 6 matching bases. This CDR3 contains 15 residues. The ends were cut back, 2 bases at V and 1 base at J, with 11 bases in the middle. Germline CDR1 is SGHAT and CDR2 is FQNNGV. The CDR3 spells CASSLTGNPQETQYF. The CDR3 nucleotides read TGTGCCAGCAGCTTAACAGGGAACCCCCAAGAGACCCAGTACTTC.

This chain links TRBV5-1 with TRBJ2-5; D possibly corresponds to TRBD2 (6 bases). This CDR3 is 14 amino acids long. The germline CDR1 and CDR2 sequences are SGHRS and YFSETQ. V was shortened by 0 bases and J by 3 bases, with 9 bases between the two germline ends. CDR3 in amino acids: CASSLERVEETQYF. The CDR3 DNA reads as TGCGCCAGCAGCTTGGAGCGGGTAGAAGAGACCCAGTACTTC.

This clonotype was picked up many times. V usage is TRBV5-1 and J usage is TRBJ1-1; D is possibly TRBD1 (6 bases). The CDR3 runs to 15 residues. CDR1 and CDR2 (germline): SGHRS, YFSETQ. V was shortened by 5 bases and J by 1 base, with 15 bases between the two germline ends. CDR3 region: CASRWGDTRNTEAFF. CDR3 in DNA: TGCGCCAGCAGGTGGGGGGACACCCGGAACACTGAAGCTTTCTTT.

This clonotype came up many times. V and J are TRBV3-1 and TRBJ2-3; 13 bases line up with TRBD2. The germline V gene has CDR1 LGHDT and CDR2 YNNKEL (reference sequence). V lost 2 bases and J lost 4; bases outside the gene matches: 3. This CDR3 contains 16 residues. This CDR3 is CASSQKGLAGSDTQYF. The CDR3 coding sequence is TGTGCCAGCAGCCAAAAGGGACTAGCGGGATCAGATACGCAGTATTTT.

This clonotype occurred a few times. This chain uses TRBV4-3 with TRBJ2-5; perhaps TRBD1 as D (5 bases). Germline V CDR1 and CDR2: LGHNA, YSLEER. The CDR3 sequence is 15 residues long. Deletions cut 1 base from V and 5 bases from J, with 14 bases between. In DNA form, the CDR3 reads TGCGCCAGCAGCCAAGCCCGCAGGGTAGGGGAGACCCAGTACTTC. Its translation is CASSQARRVGETQYF.

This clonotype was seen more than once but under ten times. CDR3 nucleotide sequence: TGTGCCAGCAGCGATTATTTAAACGAGCAGTACTTC. Encoded protein: CASSDYLNEQYF. V and J are TRBV7-9 and TRBJ2-7; D ambiguous. From germline, CDR1 is SEHNR and CDR2 FQNEAQ (reference sequence). V lost 5 bases, J lost 5 bases, and 10 bases lay in between. This CDR3 is built from 12 residues.

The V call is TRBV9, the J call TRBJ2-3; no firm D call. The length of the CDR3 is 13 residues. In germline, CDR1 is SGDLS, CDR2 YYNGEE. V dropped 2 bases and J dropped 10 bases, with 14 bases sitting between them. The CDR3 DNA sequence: TGTGCCAGCAGCGTCGACGTGATGTCCGCGCAGTATTTT. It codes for CASSVDVMSAQYF.

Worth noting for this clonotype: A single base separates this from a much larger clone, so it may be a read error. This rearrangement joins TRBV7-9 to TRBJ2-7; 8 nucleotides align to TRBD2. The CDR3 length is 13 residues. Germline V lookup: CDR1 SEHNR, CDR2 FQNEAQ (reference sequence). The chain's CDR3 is CAISPGGGHEQYF. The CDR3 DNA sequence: TGTGCCATCAGCCCCGGGGGGGGCCACGAGCAGTACTTC.

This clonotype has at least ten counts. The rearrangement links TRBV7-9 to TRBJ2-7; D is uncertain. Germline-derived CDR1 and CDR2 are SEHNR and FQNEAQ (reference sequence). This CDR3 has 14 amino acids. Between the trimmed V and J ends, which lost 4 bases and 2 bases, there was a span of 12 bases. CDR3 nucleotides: TGTGCCAGCAGCTCCCGGACGGAAACCTACGAGCAGTACTTC. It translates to CASSSRTETYEQYF.

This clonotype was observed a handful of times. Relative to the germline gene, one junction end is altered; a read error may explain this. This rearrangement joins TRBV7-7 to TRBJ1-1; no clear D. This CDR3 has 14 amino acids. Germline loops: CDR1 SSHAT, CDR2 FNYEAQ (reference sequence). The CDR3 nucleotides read TGTGCTAGCAAACCCTTAACCCCCGGGGCTGAAGCTTTCTTT. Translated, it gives CASKPLTPGAEAFF. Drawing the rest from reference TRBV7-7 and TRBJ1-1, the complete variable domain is GAGVSQSPRYKVTKRGQDVTLRCDPISSHATLYWYQQALGQGPEFLTYFNYEAQPDKSGLPSDRFSAERPEGSISTLTIQRTEQRDSAMYRCASKPLTPGAEAFFGQGTRLTVV.

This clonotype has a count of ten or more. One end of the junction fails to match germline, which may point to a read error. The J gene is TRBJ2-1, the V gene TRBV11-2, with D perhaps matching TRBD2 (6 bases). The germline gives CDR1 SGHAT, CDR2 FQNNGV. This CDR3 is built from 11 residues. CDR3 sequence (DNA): TGTGCCAGCAGCTTAGGTGCGGGAAGGGTCTTC. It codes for CASSLGAGRVF.

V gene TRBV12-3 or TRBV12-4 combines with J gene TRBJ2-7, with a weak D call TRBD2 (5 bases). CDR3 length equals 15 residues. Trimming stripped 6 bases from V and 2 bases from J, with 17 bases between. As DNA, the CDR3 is TGTGCCAGCAGCCTAGCCGACGGGTACACCTACGAGCAGTACTTC. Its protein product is CASSLADGYTYEQYF.

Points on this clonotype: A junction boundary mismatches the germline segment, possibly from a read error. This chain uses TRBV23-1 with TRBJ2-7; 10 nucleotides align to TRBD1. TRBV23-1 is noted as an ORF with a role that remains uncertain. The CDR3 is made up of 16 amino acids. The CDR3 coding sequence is TGCGCCACCAGTCAGAAGGACAGGGGGGGGTCCTACGAGCAGTACTTC. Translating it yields CATSQKDRGGSYEQYF.

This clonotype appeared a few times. The CDR3 nucleotides are TGTGCCATCAGGGAGGCAGGGGCGAACACTGAAGCTTTCTTT. Residues: CAIREAGANTEAFF. This chain connects TRBV10-3 to TRBJ1-1; TRBD1 might be the D (6 bases). Trimming cost V 6 bases and J 1 base, with 12 bases left between them. Per the germline V gene, CDR1 is ENHRY and CDR2 is SYGVKD. CDR3 length: 14 residues.

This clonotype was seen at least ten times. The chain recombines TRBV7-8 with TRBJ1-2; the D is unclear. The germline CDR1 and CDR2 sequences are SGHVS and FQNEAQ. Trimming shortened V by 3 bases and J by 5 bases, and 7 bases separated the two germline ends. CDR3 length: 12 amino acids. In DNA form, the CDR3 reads TGTGCCAGCAGCTTGGACGATTATGGCTACACCTTC. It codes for CASSLDDYGYTF.

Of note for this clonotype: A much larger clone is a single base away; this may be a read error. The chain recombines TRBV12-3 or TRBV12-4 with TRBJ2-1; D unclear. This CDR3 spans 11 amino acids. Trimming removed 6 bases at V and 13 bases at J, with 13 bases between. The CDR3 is CASSRSPDQFF. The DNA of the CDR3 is TGTGCCAGCAGCAGATCCCCTGACCAGTTCTTC.

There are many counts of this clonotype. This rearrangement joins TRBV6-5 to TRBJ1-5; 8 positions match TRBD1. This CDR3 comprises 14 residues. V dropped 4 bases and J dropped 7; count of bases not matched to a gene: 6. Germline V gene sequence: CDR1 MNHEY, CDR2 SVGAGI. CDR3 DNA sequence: TGTGCCAGCAGTTCGAAACAGGGGGACCAGCCCCAGCATTTT. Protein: CASSSKQGDQPQHF.

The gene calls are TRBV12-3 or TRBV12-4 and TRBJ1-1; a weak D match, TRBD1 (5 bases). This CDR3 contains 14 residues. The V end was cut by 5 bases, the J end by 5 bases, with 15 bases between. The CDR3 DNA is TGTGCCAGCAGTACCTCAGGGCGTGGGACTGAAGCTTTCTTT. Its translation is CASSTSGRGTEAFF.

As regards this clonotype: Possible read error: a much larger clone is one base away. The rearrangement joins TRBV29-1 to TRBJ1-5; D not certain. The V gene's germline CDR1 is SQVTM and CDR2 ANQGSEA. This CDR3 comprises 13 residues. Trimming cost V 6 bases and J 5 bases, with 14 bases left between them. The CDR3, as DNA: TGCAGCGTGTGTATACACGGGGATCAGCCCCAGCATTTT. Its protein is CSVCIHGDQPQHF.

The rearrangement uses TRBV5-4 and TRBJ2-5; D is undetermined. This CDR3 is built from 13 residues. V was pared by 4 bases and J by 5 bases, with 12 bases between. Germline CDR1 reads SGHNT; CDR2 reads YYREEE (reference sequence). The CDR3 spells CASSQRKQETQYF. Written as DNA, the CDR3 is TGTGCCAGCAGCCAACGTAAGCAGGAGACCCAGTACTTC.

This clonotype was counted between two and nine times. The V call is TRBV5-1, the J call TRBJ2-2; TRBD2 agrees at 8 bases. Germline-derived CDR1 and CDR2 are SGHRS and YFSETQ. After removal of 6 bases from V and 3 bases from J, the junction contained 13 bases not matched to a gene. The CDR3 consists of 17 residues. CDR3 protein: CASTIIPGLGDTGELFF. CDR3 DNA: TGCGCCAGCACAATAATTCCGGGACTAGGGGACACCGGGGAGCTGTTTTTT.

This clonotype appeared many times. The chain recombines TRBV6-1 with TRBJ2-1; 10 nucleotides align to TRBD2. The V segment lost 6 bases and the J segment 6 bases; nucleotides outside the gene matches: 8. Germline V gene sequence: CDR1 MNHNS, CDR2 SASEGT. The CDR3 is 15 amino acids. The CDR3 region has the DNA TGTGCCAGCAGGTCAAGCGGGAGGGCTGGCAATGAGCAGTTCTTC. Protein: CASRSSGRAGNEQFF.

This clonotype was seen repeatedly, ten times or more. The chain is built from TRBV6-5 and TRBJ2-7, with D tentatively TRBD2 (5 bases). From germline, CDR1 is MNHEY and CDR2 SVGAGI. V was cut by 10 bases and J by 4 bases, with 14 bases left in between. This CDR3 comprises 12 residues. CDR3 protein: CATASSEYEQYF. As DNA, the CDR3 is TGTGCCACCGCCAGTAGCGAGTACGAGCAGTACTTC.

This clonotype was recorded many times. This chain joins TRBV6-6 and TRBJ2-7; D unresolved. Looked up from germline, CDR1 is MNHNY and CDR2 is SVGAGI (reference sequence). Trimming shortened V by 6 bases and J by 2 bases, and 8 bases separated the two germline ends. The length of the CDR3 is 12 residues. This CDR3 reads CASSQQAYEQYF. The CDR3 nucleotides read TGTGCCAGCAGCCAGCAGGCCTACGAGCAGTACTTC.

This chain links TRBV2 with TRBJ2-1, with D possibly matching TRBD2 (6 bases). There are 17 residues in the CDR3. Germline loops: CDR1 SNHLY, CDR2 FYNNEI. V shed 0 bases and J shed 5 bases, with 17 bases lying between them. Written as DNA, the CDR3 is TGTGCCAGCAGTGAAGCGCGGAGAGGCCGGAGGGACAATGAGCAGTTCTTC. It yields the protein CASSEARRGRRDNEQFF.

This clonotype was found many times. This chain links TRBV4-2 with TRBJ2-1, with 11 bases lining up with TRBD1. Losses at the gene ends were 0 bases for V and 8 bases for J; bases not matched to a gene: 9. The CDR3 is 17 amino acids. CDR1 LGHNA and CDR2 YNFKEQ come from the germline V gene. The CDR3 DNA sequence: TGTGCCAGCAGCCAAGAATCACCGGGACAGGGGGTCGATGAGCAGTTCTTC. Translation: CASSQESPGQGVDEQFF.